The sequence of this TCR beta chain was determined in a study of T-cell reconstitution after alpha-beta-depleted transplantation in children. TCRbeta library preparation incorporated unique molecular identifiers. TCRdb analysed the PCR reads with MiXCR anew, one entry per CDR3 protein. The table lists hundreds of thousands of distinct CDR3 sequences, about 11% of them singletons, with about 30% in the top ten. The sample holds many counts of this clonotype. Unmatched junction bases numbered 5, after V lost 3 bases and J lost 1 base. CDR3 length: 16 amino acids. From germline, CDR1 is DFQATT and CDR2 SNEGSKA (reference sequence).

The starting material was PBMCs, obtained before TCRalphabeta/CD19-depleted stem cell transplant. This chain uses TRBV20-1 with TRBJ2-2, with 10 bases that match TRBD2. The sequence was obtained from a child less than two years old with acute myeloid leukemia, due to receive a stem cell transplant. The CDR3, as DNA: TGCAGTGCTAGCGAGCGGGGGGGTTGGAACACCGGGGAGCTGTTTTTT. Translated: CSASERGGWNTGELFF.